The 29 T cell receptor beta chains listed next were all sequenced from one sample in a study of metastatic and nonmetastatic thyroid tumors. MiXCR reprocessed the PCR reads for TCRdb. Among roughly 4,700 clones, roughly 30% were seen once, and the ten largest hold 17%. All patients were untreated before thyroid surgery. The specimen sequenced was adjacent normal tissue. The receptors stem from a female donor with papillary thyroid cancer or a benign thyroid nodule (not recorded which). Some clones in this sample may be carry-over from other donors' samples.

The chain joins TRBV30 to TRBJ2-7; TRBD1 agrees at 8 bases. The germline gives CDR1 GTSNPN, CDR2 SVGIG (reference sequence). The CDR3 spans 13 residues. V gave up 0 bases and J gave up 6 bases; unmatched junction bases: 4. The CDR3: CAWSVHRGSEQYF. The CDR3 coding sequence is TGTGCCTGGAGTGTACACAGGGGGTCCGAGCAGTACTTC.

This clone was counted between two and nine times. The V call is TRBV7-9, the J call TRBJ1-1; D is unresolved. V was cut by 1 base and J by 11 bases, with 11 bases left in between. The CDR3 length is 12 residues. Germline-derived CDR1 and CDR2 are SEHNR and FQNEAQ (reference sequence). The CDR3 region is CASSLGGVGAFF. CDR3 bases: TGTGCCAGCAGCTTAGGGGGAGTGGGGGCTTTCTTT.

DNA of the CDR3: TGTGCCAGCACACCCTACACGACCCGCTCCTACAATGAGCAGTTCTTC. This encodes CASTPYTTRSYNEQFF. The chain has TRBV12-3 or TRBV12-4 and TRBJ2-1; D is uncertain. Between the trimmed V and J ends, which lost 7 bases and 0 bases, there was a span of 16 bases. The CDR3 length is 16 residues.

This clone has just a few counts. This chain connects TRBV24-1 to TRBJ2-1, with 9 positions matching TRBD2. Germline assignment: CDR1 KGHDR and CDR2 SFDVKD. Trimming cost V 1 base and J 8 bases; bases outside gene matches: 8. The CDR3 has 16 residues. The DNA for the CDR3 is TGTGCCACCAGTGATTTTGGGCTAGCGGGAATGGATGAGCAGTTCTTC. Protein product: CATSDFGLAGMDEQFF.

This clone is classed as medium-sized (0.01 to 0.1%). This chain links TRBV20-1 with TRBJ2-3; the D call may be TRBD1 or TRBD2 (5 bases each). The V and J ends lost 6 bases and 9 bases respectively, with 16 bases between them. Germline V CDR1 and CDR2: DFQATT, SNEGSKA (reference sequence). The CDR3 is made up of 12 amino acids. The CDR3 nucleotides read TGCAGTGCAACGGGGCAGCCCCCAACGCAGTATTTT. This gives the protein CSATGQPPTQYF.

This clone is deemed large. The chain is built from TRBV28 and TRBJ2-1, with D possibly matching TRBD2 (5 bases). The CDR3 covers 15 residues. V gave up 4 bases and J gave up 3 bases, with 13 bases separating them. CDR1 MDHEN and CDR2 SYDVKM come from the germline V gene. This CDR3 reads CASSSRLAGYNEQFF. In nucleotides, the CDR3 is TGTGCCAGCAGTTCTAGACTGGCGGGCTACAATGAGCAGTTCTTC.

There are many counts of this clone. The chain carries TRBV27 and TRBJ2-2; D gene ambiguous. The germline V and J ends were trimmed by 2 bases and 2 bases, with 6 bases remaining between them. Germline CDR1 reads MNHEY; CDR2 reads SMNVEV (reference sequence). The length of the CDR3 is 14 residues. DNA for the CDR3: TGTGCCAGCAGTTTAATGGATAACACCGGGGAGCTGTTTTTT. As protein: CASSLMDNTGELFF.

The chain uses TRBV2 and TRBJ2-3; 13 nucleotides align to TRBD2. CDR1 is SNHLY and CDR2 is FYNNEI in the germline V gene. J lost 6 bases, V lost 6 bases, and 3 bases had no gene match. The CDR3 sequence is 14 residues long. Here the CDR3 reads CASSGLAGVDTQYF. In DNA form, the CDR3 reads TGTGCCAGCAGCGGACTAGCGGGAGTGGATACGCAGTATTTT.

The rearrangement joins TRBV6-5 to TRBJ1-2, with TRBD1 identical over 8 bases. This CDR3 is 15 amino acids long. V trimming: 2 bases; J trimming: 6 bases; junction bases outside the gene matches: 8. Germline assignment: CDR1 MNHEY and CDR2 SVGAGI. The CDR3 region has the DNA TGTGCCAGCAGTTACGGGCAGGGGGCGTACGATGGCTACACCTTC. Translating gives CASSYGQGAYDGYTF.

This clone was counted at least ten times. The chain links TRBV7-3 to TRBJ2-5; TRBD2 matches at 8 bases. V lost 2 bases, J lost 4 bases, and 9 bases stayed unmatched. There are 16 residues in the CDR3. CDR1 and CDR2 from the germline V gene are SGHTA and FQGTGA. The CDR3: CASSLGVGRGAETQYF. The CDR3 nucleotides read TGTGCCAGCAGCTTAGGGGTCGGGAGGGGTGCAGAGACCCAGTACTTC.

Remarks on this clone: Its ends do not fully match the called genes, so a read error is possible. Here the CDR3 reads CASSLPRSVRNSPLHF. The DNA for the CDR3 is TGTGCCAGCAGTTTGCCCCGGAGCGTGAGGAATTCACCCCTGCACTTT. The chain combines TRBV28 with TRBJ1-6; D is undetermined. The CDR3 is 16 amino acids. Germline loops: CDR1 MDHEN, CDR2 SYDVKM. Together with reference TRBV28 and TRBJ1-6, the CDR3 gives the full variable domain: DVKVTQSSRYLVKRTGEKVFLECVQDMDHENMFWYRQDPGLGLRLIYFSYDVKMKEKGDIPEGYSVSREKKERFSLILESASTNQTSMYLCASSLPRSVRNSPLHFGNGTRLTVT.

In its sample, this clone was seen many times. V and J are TRBV5-4 and TRBJ2-1; D ambiguous. The CDR3 has 15 residues. Trimming took 1 base from V and 3 from J, leaving 11 bases between them. Germline V gene sequence: CDR1 SGHNT, CDR2 YYREEE (reference sequence). This CDR3 reads CASSLNAVNYNEQFF. CDR3 DNA sequence: TGTGCCAGCAGCTTGAACGCGGTGAACTACAATGAGCAGTTCTTC.

V is TRBV6-1 and J is TRBJ2-7; maybe TRBD2 (6 bases). V gave up 5 bases and J gave up 7 bases, with 9 bases separating them. The CDR3 spans 11 residues. Germline CDR1 is MNHNS and CDR2 is SASEGT. The DNA of the CDR3 is TGTGCCAGCAGTCTTGGGGGGGAGCAGTACTTC. This encodes CASSLGGEQYF.

The gene calls are TRBV24-1 and TRBJ2-1, with unresolved D. The CDR3 runs to 13 residues. Germline V gene sequence: CDR1 KGHDR, CDR2 SFDVKD. Trimming left V 2 bases short and J 3 bases short, with 4 bases between. The CDR3 sequence: CATSDSVYNEQFF. The CDR3 bases are TGTGCCACCAGTGATTCAGTCTACAATGAGCAGTTCTTC.

The chain recombines TRBV11-2 with TRBJ2-3; a weak D match, TRBD1 (5 bases). The CDR3 runs to 15 residues. Germline V CDR1 and CDR2: SGHAT, FQNNGV. Trimming stripped 3 bases from V and 0 bases from J, with 10 bases between. CDR3 protein: CASSFRQPSTDTQYF. DNA for the CDR3: TGTGCCAGCAGCTTTCGACAGCCAAGCACAGATACGCAGTATTTT.

This rearrangement joins TRBV5-1 to TRBJ2-2, with D possibly being TRBD2 (5 bases). Germline V lookup: CDR1 SGHRS, CDR2 YFSETQ. CDR3 length: 14 residues. CDR3 coding DNA: TGCTCCACAACCGCGGGTGTGAACACCGGGGAGCTGTTTTTT. Protein product: CSTTAGVNTGELFF.

The J gene is TRBJ2-7, the V gene TRBV9, with D perhaps TRBD2 (5 bases). Trimming removed 4 bases from V and 4 bases from J, with 9 bases in between. The germline V gene has CDR1 SGDLS and CDR2 YYNGEE. The CDR3 is made up of 12 amino acids. CDR3 sequence (DNA): TGTGCCAGCAGCAGCGGCGGATACGAGCAGTACTTC. Encoded protein: CASSSGGYEQYF.

The chain joins TRBV7-6 to TRBJ2-7; D is possibly TRBD1 (6 bases). Trimming shortened V by 5 bases and J by 3 bases, and 17 bases separated the two germline ends. Germline lookup yields CDR1 SGHVS and CDR2 FNYEAQ. CDR3 length: 15 residues. For the CDR3, the DNA is TGTGCCAGCAGCCCCGACAGGTTGGTCATCTACGAGCAGTACTTC. It translates to CASSPDRLVIYEQYF.

This clone is medium-sized. The chain has TRBV7-2 and TRBJ2-1; possibly TRBD1 for D (6 bases). The CDR3 has 14 amino acids. V lost 5 bases and J lost 16, with 24 bases in between. Germline-derived CDR1 and CDR2 are SGHTA and FQGNSA. CDR3: CASSAHLYGTRGFF. CDR3 nucleotides: TGTGCCAGCAGCGCTCACCTATACGGGACACGGGGATTCTTC. Together with reference TRBV7-2 and TRBJ2-1, the CDR3 gives the full variable domain: GAGVSQSPSNKVTEKGKDVELRCDPISGHTALYWYRQSLGQGLEFLIYFQGNSAPDKSGLPSDRFSAERTGGSVSTLTIQRTQQEDSAVYLCASSAHLYGTRGFFGPGTRLTVL.

This clone was counted a few times. V and J are TRBV6-6 and TRBJ1-5; 8 bases line up with TRBD1. V dropped 0 bases and J dropped 5; count of bases not matched to a gene: 3. The CDR3 runs to 15 residues. Germline assignment: CDR1 MNHNY and CDR2 SVGAGI (reference sequence). The CDR3 DNA is TGTGCCAGCAGTTACTCGACAGGGGAGGATCAGCCCCAGCATTTT. Protein: CASSYSTGEDQPQHF.

V and J are TRBV20-1 and TRBJ1-6, with D maybe TRBD1 (6 bases). Deletions cut 0 bases from V and 5 bases from J, with 8 bases between. The CDR3 has 14 amino acids. Germline CDR1 and CDR2: DFQATT and SNEGSKA (reference sequence). CDR3 nucleotide sequence: TGCAGTGCTAGAGACAGGGGCAATAATTCACCCCTCCACTTT. The encoded protein is CSARDRGNNSPLHF.

Only one count was recorded for this clone. CDR3 region: CSARHQAVSTDTQYF. CDR3 in DNA: TGCAGTGCTAGGCACCAGGCTGTGAGCACAGATACGCAGTATTTT. The chain carries TRBV20-1 and TRBJ2-3; D ambiguous. V gave up 3 bases and J gave up 0 bases, with 13 bases separating them. CDR3 length: 15 residues. The germline CDR1 and CDR2 sequences are DFQATT and SNEGSKA (reference sequence).

J is TRBJ1-1 and V is TRBV12-3 or TRBV12-4; D is unresolved. CDR3 length equals 13 residues. V dropped 4 bases and J dropped 0 bases, with 6 bases sitting between them. The CDR3 DNA sequence: TGTGCCAGCAGTTCCTTTTTGAACACTGAAGCTTTCTTT. Translated, it gives CASSSFLNTEAFF.

V is TRBV7-3 and J is TRBJ2-3; D is possibly TRBD2 (5 bases). This CDR3 is built from 15 residues. Germline CDR1 is SGHTA and CDR2 is FQGTGA. V dropped 0 bases and J dropped 2 bases, with 9 bases sitting between them. The CDR3 DNA reads as TGTGCCAGCAGCTTAACGGGAGTACCCACAGATACGCAGTATTTT. This codes for CASSLTGVPTDTQYF.

The genes are TRBV15 and TRBJ2-7; 8 nucleotides match TRBD2. This CDR3 comprises 18 residues. In germline, CDR1 is LNHNV, CDR2 YYDKDF (reference sequence). Germline trimming cut 0 bases from V and 5 bases from J; bases unmatched to any gene: 15. CDR3 coding DNA: TGTGCCACCAGCAGAGATGAACTAGCGGCGGTACGTATAGACGAGCAGTACTTC. Protein: CATSRDELAAVRIDEQYF.

This chain joins TRBV6-1 and TRBJ1-2; TRBD1 agrees at 7 bases. This CDR3 comprises 12 residues. Trimming at V came to 7 bases and at J to 6 bases, leaving 5 bases not matched to a gene. Per germline, CDR1 MNHNS and CDR2 SASEGT. CDR3 sequence (DNA): TGTGCCAGCACTACAGGGGTTGATGGCTACACCTTC. This codes for CASTTGVDGYTF.

This clone was counted a few times. The chain is built from TRBV10-3 and TRBJ1-1; possibly TRBD1 for D (6 bases). V was pared by 9 bases and J by 3 bases, with 17 bases between. Germline loops: CDR1 ENHRY, CDR2 SYGVKD. The CDR3 extends over 14 amino acids. CDR3 residues: CAIQGGNRDTEAFF. DNA of the CDR3: TGTGCCATACAGGGTGGTAATAGGGACACTGAAGCTTTCTTT.

The rearrangement joins TRBV9 to TRBJ2-7; D perhaps matches TRBD2 (6 bases). The V and J ends lost 1 base and 6 bases respectively, with 20 bases between them. The CDR3 contains 16 residues. CDR1 SGDLS and CDR2 YYNGEE come from the germline V gene. This CDR3 reads CASSVRAEGGRTEQYF. DNA of the CDR3: TGTGCCAGCAGCGTAAGGGCAGAGGGAGGTCGTACCGAGCAGTACTTC.

This chain uses TRBV9 with TRBJ2-7; D perhaps matches TRBD1 (6 bases). V lost 0 bases to trimming and J lost 5 bases, with 12 bases between them. The germline CDR1 and CDR2 sequences are SGDLS and YYNGEE. This CDR3 is built from 14 residues. The CDR3 sequence: CASSVGGGFDEQYF. The DNA of the CDR3 is TGTGCCAGCAGCGTAGGTGGGGGCTTTGACGAGCAGTACTTC. Looking up the rest from reference TRBV9 and TRBJ2-7 gives the full variable domain: DSGVTQTPKHLITATGQRVTLRCSPRSGDLSVYWYQQSLDQGLQFLIQYYNGEERAKGNILERFSAQQFPDLHSELNLSSLELGDSALYFCASSVGGGFDEQYFGPGTRLTVT.